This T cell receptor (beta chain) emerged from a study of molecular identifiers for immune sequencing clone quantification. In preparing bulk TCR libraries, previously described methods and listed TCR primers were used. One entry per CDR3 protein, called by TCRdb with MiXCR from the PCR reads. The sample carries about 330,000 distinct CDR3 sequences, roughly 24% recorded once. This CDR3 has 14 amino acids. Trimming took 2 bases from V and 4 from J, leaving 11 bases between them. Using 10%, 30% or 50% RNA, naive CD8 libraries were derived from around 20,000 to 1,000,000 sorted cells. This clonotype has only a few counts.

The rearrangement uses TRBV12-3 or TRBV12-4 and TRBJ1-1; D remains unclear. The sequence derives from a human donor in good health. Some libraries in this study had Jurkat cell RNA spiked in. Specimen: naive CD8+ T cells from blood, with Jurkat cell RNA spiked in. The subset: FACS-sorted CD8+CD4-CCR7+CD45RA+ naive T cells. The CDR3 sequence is CASSLSVGCTEAFF. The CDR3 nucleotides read TGTGCCAGCAGTTTATCAGTGGGCTGCACTGAAGCTTTCTTT.